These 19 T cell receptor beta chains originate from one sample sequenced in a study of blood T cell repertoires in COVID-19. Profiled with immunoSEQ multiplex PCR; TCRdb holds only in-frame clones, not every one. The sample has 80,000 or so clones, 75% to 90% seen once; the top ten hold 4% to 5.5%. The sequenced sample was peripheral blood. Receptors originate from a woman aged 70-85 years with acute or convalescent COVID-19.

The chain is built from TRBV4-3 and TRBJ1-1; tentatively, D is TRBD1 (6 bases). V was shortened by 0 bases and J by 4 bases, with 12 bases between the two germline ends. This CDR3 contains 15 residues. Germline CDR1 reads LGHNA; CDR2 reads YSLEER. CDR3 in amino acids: CASSQDGKGGTEAFF. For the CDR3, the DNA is TGCGCCAGCAGCCAAGATGGCAAAGGGGGCACTGAAGCTTTCTTT.

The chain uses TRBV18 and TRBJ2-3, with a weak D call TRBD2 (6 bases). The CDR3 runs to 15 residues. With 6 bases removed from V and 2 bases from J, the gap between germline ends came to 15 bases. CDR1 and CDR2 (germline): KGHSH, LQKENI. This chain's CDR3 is CASSPGRGNTDTQYF. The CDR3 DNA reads TGTGCCAGCTCCCCAGGGCGGGGCAACACAGATACGCAGTATTTT.

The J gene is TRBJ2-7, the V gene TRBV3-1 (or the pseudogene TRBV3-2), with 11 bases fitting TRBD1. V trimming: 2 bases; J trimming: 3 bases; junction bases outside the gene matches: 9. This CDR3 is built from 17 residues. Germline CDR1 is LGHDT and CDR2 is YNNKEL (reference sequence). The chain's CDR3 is CASSQLYRDRGCYEQYF. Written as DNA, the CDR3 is TGTGCCAGCAGCCAACTTTACCGGGACAGGGGGTGCTACGAGCAGTACTTC.

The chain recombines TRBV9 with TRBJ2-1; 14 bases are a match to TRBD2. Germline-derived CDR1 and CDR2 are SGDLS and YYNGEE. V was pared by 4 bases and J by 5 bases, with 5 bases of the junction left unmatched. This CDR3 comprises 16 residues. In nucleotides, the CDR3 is TGTGCCAGCAGCCCGGAGGGACTAGCGGGGGACAATGAGCAGTTCTTC. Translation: CASSPEGLAGDNEQFF.

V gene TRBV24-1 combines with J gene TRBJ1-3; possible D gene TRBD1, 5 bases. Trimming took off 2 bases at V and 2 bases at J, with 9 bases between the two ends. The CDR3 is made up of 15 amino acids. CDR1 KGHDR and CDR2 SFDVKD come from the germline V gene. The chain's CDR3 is CATSDSRQPGNTIYF. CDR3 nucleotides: TGTGCCACCAGTGATTCTAGACAGCCTGGAAACACCATATATTTT.

The CDR3 coding sequence is TGTGCCACCGACAGGGGGAGGAACACTGAAGCTTTCTTT. It codes for CATDRGRNTEAFF. The gene calls are TRBV6-6 and TRBJ1-1, with 9 bases fitting TRBD1. Looked up from germline, CDR1 is MNHNY and CDR2 is SVGAGI (reference sequence). Germline trimming cut 10 bases from V and 1 base from J; bases unmatched to any gene: 4. This CDR3 spans 13 amino acids.

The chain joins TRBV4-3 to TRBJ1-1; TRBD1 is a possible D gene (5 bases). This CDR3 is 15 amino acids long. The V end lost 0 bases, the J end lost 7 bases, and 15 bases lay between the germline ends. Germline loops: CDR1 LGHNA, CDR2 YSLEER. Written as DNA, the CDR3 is TGCGCCAGCAGCCAAGACTGGGGAGGGGAAAATGAAGCTTTCTTT. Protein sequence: CASSQDWGGENEAFF.

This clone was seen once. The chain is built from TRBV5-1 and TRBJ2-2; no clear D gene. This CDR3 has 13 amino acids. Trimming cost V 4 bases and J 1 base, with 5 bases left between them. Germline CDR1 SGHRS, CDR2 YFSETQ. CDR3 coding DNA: TGCGCCAGCAGCCCGGGGAACACCGGGGAGCTGTTTTTT. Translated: CASSPGNTGELFF.

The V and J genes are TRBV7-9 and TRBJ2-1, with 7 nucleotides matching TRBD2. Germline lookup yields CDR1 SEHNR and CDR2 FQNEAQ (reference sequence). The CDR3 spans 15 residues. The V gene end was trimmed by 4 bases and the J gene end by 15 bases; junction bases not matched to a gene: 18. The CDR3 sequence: CASSSDRGEMVARFF. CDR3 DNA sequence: TGTGCCAGCAGCTCGGACCGGGGGGAGATGGTTGCGCGGTTCTTC.

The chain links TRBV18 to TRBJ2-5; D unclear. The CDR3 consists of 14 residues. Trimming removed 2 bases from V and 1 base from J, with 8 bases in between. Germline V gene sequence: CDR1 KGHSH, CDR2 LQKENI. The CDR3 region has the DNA TGTGCCAGCTCACCATCTGCAGTCCAAGAGACCCAGTACTTC. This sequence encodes CASSPSAVQETQYF.

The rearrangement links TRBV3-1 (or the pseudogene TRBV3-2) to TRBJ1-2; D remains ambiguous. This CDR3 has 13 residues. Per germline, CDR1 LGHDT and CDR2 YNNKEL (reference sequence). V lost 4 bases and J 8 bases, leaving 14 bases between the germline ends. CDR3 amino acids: CASSPPGMGGYTF. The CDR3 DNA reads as TGTGCCAGCAGCCCCCCCGGGATGGGGGGCTACACCTTC.

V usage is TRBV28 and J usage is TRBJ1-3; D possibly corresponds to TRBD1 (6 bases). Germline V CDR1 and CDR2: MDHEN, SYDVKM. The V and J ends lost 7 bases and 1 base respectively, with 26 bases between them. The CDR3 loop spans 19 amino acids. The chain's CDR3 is CASISQGGEAFVSGNTIYF. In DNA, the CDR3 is TGTGCCAGCATTTCCCAAGGGGGAGAGGCTTTCGTTTCTGGAAACACCATATATTTT.

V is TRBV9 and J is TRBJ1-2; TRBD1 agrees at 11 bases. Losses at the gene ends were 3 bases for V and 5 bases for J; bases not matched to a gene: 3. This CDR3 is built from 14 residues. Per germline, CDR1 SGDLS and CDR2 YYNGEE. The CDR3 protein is CASSAGTGGYGYTF. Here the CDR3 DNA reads TGTGCCAGCAGCGCTGGGACAGGGGGTTATGGCTACACCTTC.

CDR3 residues: CASSLSDSGAGELFF. The CDR3 coding sequence is TGTGCCAGCAGCTTGTCGGACTCCGGGGCCGGGGAGCTGTTTTTT. This sequence joins TRBV5-4 and TRBJ2-2, with D possibly being TRBD2 (5 bases). This CDR3 comprises 15 residues. CDR1 is SGHNT and CDR2 is YYREEE in the germline V gene (reference sequence). Trimming left V 1 base short and J 6 bases short, with 13 bases between.

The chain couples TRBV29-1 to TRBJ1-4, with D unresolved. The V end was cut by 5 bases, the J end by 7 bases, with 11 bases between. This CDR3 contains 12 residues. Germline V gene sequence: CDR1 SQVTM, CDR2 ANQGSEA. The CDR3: CSVQLFGEKLFF. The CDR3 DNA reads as TGCAGCGTTCAATTGTTCGGTGAAAAACTGTTTTTT.

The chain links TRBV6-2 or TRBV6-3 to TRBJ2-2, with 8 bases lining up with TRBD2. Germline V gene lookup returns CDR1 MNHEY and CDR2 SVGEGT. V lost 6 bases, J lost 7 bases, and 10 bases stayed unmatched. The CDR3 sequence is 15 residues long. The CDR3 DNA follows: TGTGCCAGCAGCATACCGGGACTAGTTGTCGGGGAGCTGTTTTTT. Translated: CASSIPGLVVGELFF.

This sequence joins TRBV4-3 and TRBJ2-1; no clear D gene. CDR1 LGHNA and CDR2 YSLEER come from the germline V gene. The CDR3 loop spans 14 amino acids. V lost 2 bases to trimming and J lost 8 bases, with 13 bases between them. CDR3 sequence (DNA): TGCGCCAGCAGCCAATATGGTAGATCCGATGAGCAGTTCTTC. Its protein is CASSQYGRSDEQFF.

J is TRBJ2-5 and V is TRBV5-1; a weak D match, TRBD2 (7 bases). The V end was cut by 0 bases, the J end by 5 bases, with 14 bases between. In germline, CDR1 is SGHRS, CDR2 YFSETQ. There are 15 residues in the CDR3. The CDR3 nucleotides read TGCGCCAGCAGCTTGGACCCGGGGAGGGGGGAGACCCAGTACTTC. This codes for CASSLDPGRGETQYF.

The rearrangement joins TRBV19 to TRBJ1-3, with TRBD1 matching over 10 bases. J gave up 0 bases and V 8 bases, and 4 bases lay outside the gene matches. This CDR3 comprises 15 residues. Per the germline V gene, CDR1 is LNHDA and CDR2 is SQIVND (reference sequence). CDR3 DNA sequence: TGTGCCAGTGGACAGGGGGTTAGCTCTGGAAACACCATATATTTT. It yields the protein CASGQGVSSGNTIYF.